This entry lists 28 T cell receptor beta chains sequenced from one sample in a study of blood T cell repertoires in COVID-19. TCRdb's copy holds only in-frame clones and misses some; the assay was immunoSEQ multiplex PCR. The sample includes about 230,000 clones, approximately 80% of them seen just once. The sample taken for sequencing was PBMCs or T cells enriched from blood (not recorded which). The origin of the receptors is a man aged 60 to 75 who had recovered from COVID-19.

This chain connects TRBV7-2 to TRBJ2-5, with D perhaps TRBD1 (5 bases). Germline values: CDR1 SGHTA, CDR2 FQGNSA. The CDR3 totals 13 residues. The ends were cut back, 4 bases at V and 3 bases at J, with 9 bases in the middle. The CDR3 sequence: CASSWGAEETQYF. For the CDR3, the DNA is TGTGCCAGCAGCTGGGGCGCAGAAGAGACCCAGTACTTC. Full variable domain (rest looked up from reference TRBV7-2 and TRBJ2-5): GAGVSQSPSNKVTEKGKDVELRCDPISGHTALYWYRQSLGQGLEFLIYFQGNSAPDKSGLPSDRFSAERTGGSVSTLTIQRTQQEDSAVYLCASSWGAEETQYFGPGTRLLVL.

V gene TRBV7-2 combines with J gene TRBJ2-7; D is unclear. The V end was cut by 0 bases, the J end by 2 bases, with 11 bases between. CDR1 and CDR2 (germline): SGHTA, FQGNSA. The CDR3 runs 15 residues. CDR3 sequence (DNA): TGTGCCAGCAGCTTAGCGCAAGTCTCTACCTACGAGCAGTACTTC. Translating it yields CASSLAQVSTYEQYF. Full variable domain (missing parts from reference TRBV7-2 and TRBJ2-7): GAGVSQSPSNKVTEKGKDVELRCDPISGHTALYWYRQSLGQGLEFLIYFQGNSAPDKSGLPSDRFSAERTGGSVSTLTIQRTQQEDSAVYLCASSLAQVSTYEQYFGPGTRLTVT.

The chain couples TRBV4-3 to TRBJ1-4; D might be TRBD1 (5 bases). V was clipped by 1 base and J by 4 bases, with 13 bases between them. The CDR3 has 16 residues. The germline V gene encodes CDR1 LGHNA and CDR2 YSLEER. CDR3 DNA sequence: TGCGCCAGCAGCCAAGGGGCAGGGTATAGTAATGAAAAACTGTTTTTT. This encodes CASSQGAGYSNEKLFF.

The sample holds a few counts of this clone. The chain carries TRBV5-1 and TRBJ2-5; a possible D gene is TRBD2 (5 bases). This CDR3 has 13 amino acids. Between the trimmed V and J ends, which lost 4 bases and 5 bases, there was a span of 12 bases. Germline values: CDR1 SGHRS, CDR2 YFSETQ. This chain's CDR3 is CASSARTGETQYF. In DNA, the CDR3 is TGCGCCAGCAGCGCCAGGACTGGCGAGACCCAGTACTTC.

The chain carries TRBV7-2 and TRBJ1-2; D is unresolved. Per germline, CDR1 SGHTA and CDR2 FQGNSA. The CDR3 length is 13 residues. V was shortened by 1 base and J by 4 bases, with 7 bases between the two germline ends. The CDR3: CASSLGVGYGYTF. The CDR3 coding sequence is TGTGCCAGCAGCTTAGGTGTCGGCTATGGCTACACCTTC.

The rearrangement links TRBV18 to TRBJ1-1; the D is unclear. Trimming removed 3 bases from V and 1 base from J, with 12 bases in between. This CDR3 has 15 amino acids. The germline V gene has CDR1 KGHSH and CDR2 LQKENI. The CDR3 DNA sequence: TGTGCCAGCTCACCGCAATCGGTATCGAACACTGAAGCTTTCTTT. Its translation is CASSPQSVSNTEAFF.

This rearrangement joins TRBV7-2 to TRBJ2-7, with 8 bases aligning to TRBD2. The CDR3 has 15 amino acids. With V trimmed by 1 base and J by 3 bases, 5 bases remained unmatched. Germline values: CDR1 SGHTA, CDR2 FQGNSA. CDR3 DNA: TGTGCCAGCAGCTTAGATGGCGGGGGGTTCTACGAGCAGTACTTC. This gives the protein CASSLDGGGFYEQYF.

CDR3 residues: CASSIMTGVNTGELFF. The CDR3 DNA sequence: TGTGCCAGCAGCATAATGACAGGAGTGAACACCGGGGAGCTGTTTTTT. V gene TRBV5-5 combines with J gene TRBJ2-2; possible D gene TRBD1, 6 bases. From germline, CDR1 is SGHKS and CDR2 YYEKEE (reference sequence). CDR3 size: 16 residues. Trimming cost V 4 bases and J 1 base, with 14 bases left between them.

The chain is built from TRBV6-5 and TRBJ2-7, with D possibly matching TRBD1 (6 bases). CDR1 is MNHEY and CDR2 is SVGAGI in the germline V gene. Trimming cost V 6 bases and J 0 bases, with 15 bases left between them. This CDR3 region has 15 residues. This CDR3 is CASRANRESSYEQYF. CDR3 nucleotide sequence: TGTGCCAGCAGGGCCAACAGGGAGAGCTCCTACGAGCAGTACTTC.

The chain joins TRBV9 to TRBJ1-4; D uncertain. CDR1 SGDLS and CDR2 YYNGEE come from the germline V gene. V lost 0 bases and J lost 2, with 5 bases in between. This CDR3 is built from 14 residues. The CDR3 sequence: CASSVDGTNEKLFF. In nucleotides, the CDR3 is TGTGCCAGCAGCGTAGACGGGACTAATGAAAAACTGTTTTTT.

This chain connects TRBV9 to TRBJ2-1, with D perhaps matching TRBD1 (6 bases). Trimming removed 0 bases from V and 3 bases from J, with 10 bases in between. Germline CDR1 and CDR2: SGDLS and YYNGEE. The CDR3 is 15 residues long. The CDR3 spells CASSVVGTIYNEQFF. CDR3 nucleotide sequence: TGTGCCAGCAGCGTAGTGGGGACAATCTACAATGAGCAGTTCTTC.

The V and J genes are TRBV19 and TRBJ1-6; TRBD1 aligns across 8 bases. CDR1 is LNHDA and CDR2 is SQIVND in the germline V gene (reference sequence). V trimming: 4 bases; J trimming: 0 bases; junction bases outside the gene matches: 11. The CDR3 is 19 amino acids. The CDR3 nucleotides read TGTGCCAGTAGTACCTCCGGGACAGGAAGAAGCTCCTATAATTCACCCCTCCACTTT. It is translated as CASSTSGTGRSSYNSPLHF. The entire variable domain, with the rest obtained from reference TRBV19 and TRBJ1-6, is as follows: DGGITQSPKYLFRKEGQNVTLSCEQNLNHDAMYWYRQDPGQGLRLIYYSQIVNDFQKGDIAEGYSVSREKKESFPLTVTSAQKNPTAFYLCASSTSGTGRSSYNSPLHFGNGTRLTVT.

This clone was counted once. The J gene is TRBJ1-1, the V gene TRBV2, with D uncertain. This CDR3 is 14 amino acids long. V was cut by 4 bases and J by 0 bases, with 9 bases left in between. The V gene's germline CDR1 is SNHLY and CDR2 FYNNEI. DNA of the CDR3: TGTGCCAGCAGTGCGCCAGTAATGAACACTGAAGCTTTCTTT. It specifies CASSAPVMNTEAFF.

Notes on this clone: This sample also contains other DNA sequences that code for the same CDR3. This rearrangement joins TRBV18 to TRBJ2-7; D might be TRBD1 (6 bases). The CDR3 contains 14 residues. V was shortened by 2 bases and J by 0 bases, with 8 bases between the two germline ends. Germline-derived CDR1 and CDR2 are KGHSH and LQKENI. The CDR3 loop is CASSPSGDSYEQYF. Written as DNA, the CDR3 is TGTGCCAGCTCACCATCAGGGGACTCCTACGAGCAGTACTTC.

This clone was recorded once. This chain uses TRBV19 with TRBJ1-2; 9 positions match TRBD1. The trim removed 5 bases at V and 8 bases at J, leaving 6 bases unmatched. CDR1 and CDR2 from the germline V gene are LNHDA and SQIVND (reference sequence). The CDR3 spans 13 residues. The CDR3 protein is CASSVQGAVGYTF. The CDR3 nucleotides read TGTGCCAGTAGTGTACAGGGGGCAGTAGGCTACACCTTC.

The chain joins TRBV29-1 to TRBJ1-2; D unclear. Germline V gene lookup returns CDR1 SQVTM and CDR2 ANQGSEA. V was shortened by 8 bases and J by 2 bases, with 12 bases between the two germline ends. The CDR3 has 12 residues. CDR3 nucleotides: TGCAGCACCGAGACACGGAACTATGGCTACACCTTC. Its translation: CSTETRNYGYTF.

The rearrangement links TRBV5-1 to TRBJ2-1; 10 bases match TRBD2. The J segment lost 6 bases and the V segment lost 4 bases, leaving 13 bases of the junction unmatched. This CDR3 region has 17 residues. Germline V gene lookup returns CDR1 SGHRS and CDR2 YFSETQ. CDR3 sequence reads: CASSAQPSSGGVNEQFF. As DNA, the CDR3 is TGCGCCAGCAGCGCGCAGCCCTCTAGCGGGGGAGTCAATGAGCAGTTCTTC. Supplemented by reference TRBV5-1 and TRBJ2-1, the full variable domain reads KAGVTQTPRYLIKTRGQQVTLSCSPISGHRSVSWYQQTPGQGLQFLFEYFSETQRNKGNFPGRFSGRQFSNSRSEMNVSTLELGDSALYLCASSAQPSSGGVNEQFFGPGTRLTVL.

This clone has a handful of counts. The chain employs TRBV24-1 and TRBJ2-7, with unresolved D. CDR1 and CDR2 (germline): KGHDR, SFDVKD. The CDR3 runs 12 residues. The V end was cut by 8 bases, the J end by 4 bases, with 11 bases between. The CDR3 nucleotides read TGTGCCACCACGTCTGGGCAGTACGAGCAGTACTTC. Amino acids: CATTSGQYEQYF.

This chain connects TRBV2 to TRBJ1-5, with D hard to call. The CDR3 extends over 14 amino acids. Per the germline V gene, CDR1 is SNHLY and CDR2 is FYNNEI. Trimming removed 6 bases from V and 2 bases from J, with 11 bases in between. The CDR3 reads CASSGEGRNQPQHF. The CDR3 nucleotides read TGTGCCAGCAGCGGGGAGGGCCGCAATCAGCCCCAGCATTTT. The complete variable domain, with remaining parts taken from reference TRBV2 and TRBJ1-5, reads EPEVTQTPSHQVTQMGQEVILRCVPISNHLYFYWYRQILGQKVEFLVSFYNNEISEKSEIFDDQFSVERPDGSNFTLKIRSTKLEDSAMYFCASSGEGRNQPQHFGDGTRLSIL.

This chain joins TRBV6-6 and TRBJ2-1; possible D gene TRBD1, 5 bases. The V end was cut by 6 bases, the J end by 8 bases, with 8 bases between. This CDR3 is built from 11 residues. Germline V gene lookup returns CDR1 MNHNY and CDR2 SVGAGI (reference sequence). This chain's CDR3 is CASRLGDEQFF. The CDR3 bases are TGTGCCAGCAGGCTAGGGGATGAGCAGTTCTTC.

J is TRBJ2-3 and V is TRBV10-2; 7 bases align to TRBD2. With 4 bases clipped from V and 6 bases from J, the junction kept 7 bases outside the gene matches. This CDR3 has 14 residues. CDR1 is WSHSY, CDR2 SAAADI, per germline. CDR3 DNA: TGCGCCAGCAGTGCGGGGGGTTTTGTGGATACGCAGTATTTT. Protein sequence: CASSAGGFVDTQYF.

The chain recombines TRBV7-2 with TRBJ2-1; unclear D gene. Germline assignment: CDR1 SGHTA and CDR2 FQGNSA. Between the trimmed V and J ends, which lost 1 base and 12 bases, there was a span of 10 bases. The CDR3 consists of 12 residues. In DNA, the CDR3 is TGTGCCAGCAGCTTAGTCTCTGTTCGGCAGTTCTTC. Protein sequence: CASSLVSVRQFF.

The chain has TRBV6-5 and TRBJ2-7, with TRBD1 as a possible D gene (6 bases). V was shortened by 6 bases and J by 3 bases, with 15 bases between the two germline ends. CDR1 is MNHEY, CDR2 SVGAGI, per germline. This CDR3 region has 14 residues. CDR3 DNA: TGTGCCAGCAGCCGAGACAGGCTACGCTACGAGCAGTACTTC. Translated: CASSRDRLRYEQYF.

The chain employs TRBV20-1 and TRBJ2-5, with D perhaps TRBD2 (6 bases). The CDR3 length is 12 residues. Per the germline V gene, CDR1 is DFQATT and CDR2 is SNEGSKA (reference sequence). V lost 3 bases and J 6 bases, leaving 11 bases between the germline ends. The CDR3 DNA reads as TGCAGTGCTAGTGAGACTAGACAGACCCAGTACTTC. Encoded protein: CSASETRQTQYF.

This clone was counted only a few times. The chain employs TRBV30 and TRBJ2-7; 8 bases map to TRBD1. Trimming removed 2 bases from V and 6 bases from J; junction bases left unmatched: 6. Germline V gene data show CDR1 as GTSNPN and CDR2 as SVGIG (reference sequence). This CDR3 has 13 residues. CDR3: CAWSMDRASEQYF. The CDR3 DNA is TGTGCCTGGAGTATGGACAGGGCTAGCGAGCAGTACTTC.

V is TRBV5-1 and J is TRBJ2-3; TRBD2 aligns across 8 bases. Losses at the gene ends were 4 bases for V and 2 bases for J; bases not matched to a gene: 6. Germline V lookup: CDR1 SGHRS, CDR2 YFSETQ. The CDR3 length is 15 residues. CDR3 sequence: CASSLLADYTDTQYF. CDR3 sequence (DNA): TGCGCCAGCAGCCTACTAGCGGATTACACAGATACGCAGTATTTT.

The V and J genes are TRBV4-2 and TRBJ1-1; D unresolved. The CDR3 is 14 amino acids. Trimming removed 0 bases at V and 1 base at J, with 6 bases between. Germline V gene lookup returns CDR1 LGHNA and CDR2 YNFKEQ. This chain's CDR3 is CASSQDLWNTEAFF. The CDR3, as DNA: TGTGCCAGCAGCCAAGATTTATGGAACACTGAAGCTTTCTTT.

The chain joins TRBV11-2 to TRBJ2-7; TRBD1 matches at 8 bases. V gave up 5 bases and J gave up 3 bases; unmatched junction bases: 9. Germline assignment: CDR1 SGHAT and CDR2 FQNNGV. CDR3 length equals 15 residues. The chain's CDR3 is CASSADRGSVYEQYF. DNA of the CDR3: TGTGCCAGCAGCGCAGACAGGGGTTCGGTCTACGAGCAGTACTTC. Full variable domain (rest looked up from reference TRBV11-2 and TRBJ2-7): EAGVAQSPRYKIIEKRQSVAFWCNPISGHATLYWYQQILGQGPKLLIQFQNNGVVDDSQLPKDRFSAERLKGVDSTLKIQPAKLEDSAVYLCASSADRGSVYEQYFGPGTRLTVT.